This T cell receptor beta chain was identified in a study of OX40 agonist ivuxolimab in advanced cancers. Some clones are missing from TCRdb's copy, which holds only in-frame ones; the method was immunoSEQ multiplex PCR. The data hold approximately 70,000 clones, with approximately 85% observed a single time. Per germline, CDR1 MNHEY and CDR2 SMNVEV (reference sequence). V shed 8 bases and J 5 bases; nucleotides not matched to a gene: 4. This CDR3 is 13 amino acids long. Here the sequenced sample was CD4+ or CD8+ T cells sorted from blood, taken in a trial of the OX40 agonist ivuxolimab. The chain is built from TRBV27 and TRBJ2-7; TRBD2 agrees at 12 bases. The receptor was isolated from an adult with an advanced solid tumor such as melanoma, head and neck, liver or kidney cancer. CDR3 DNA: TGTGCCAGCCGACTAGCGGGAGTCAACGAGCAGTACTTC. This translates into CASRLAGVNEQYF.